The 9 T cell receptor beta chains in this list originate from one sample, sequenced in a study of control samples from healthy donors and cancer patients. Sequencing was performed with immunoSEQ multiplex PCR; in TCRdb, only in-frame clones are kept and a portion is missing. Among about 100,000 clones listed, roughly 90% were seen once. What was sequenced was blood. The receptors derive from a woman aged 45-60 years in good health.

The chain couples TRBV3-1 (or the pseudogene TRBV3-2) to TRBJ1-2; 7 bases match TRBD1. Germline loops: CDR1 LGHDT, CDR2 YNNKEL (reference sequence). V shed 0 bases and J 7 bases; nucleotides not matched to a gene: 5. CDR3 size: 14 residues. CDR3 amino acids: CASSQEARGAGYTF. The CDR3 DNA is TGTGCCAGCAGCCAAGAGGCCAGGGGGGCTGGCTACACCTTC.

V usage is TRBV6-1 and J usage is TRBJ1-5, with a weak D call TRBD1 (5 bases). The CDR3 spans 17 residues. V gave up 4 bases and J gave up 0 bases, with 16 bases separating them. CDR1 is MNHNS and CDR2 is SASEGT in the germline V gene. Here the CDR3 reads CASSGGLGVYSNQPQHF. As DNA, the CDR3 is TGTGCCAGCAGTGGGGGTTTGGGGGTTTATAGCAATCAGCCCCAGCATTTT.

V is TRBV5-6 and J is TRBJ1-2, with D uncertain. CDR3 size: 15 residues. Germline V gene data show CDR1 as SGHDT and CDR2 as YYEEEE. Between the trimmed V and J ends, which lost 0 bases and 0 bases, there was a span of 9 bases. CDR3 bases: TGTGCCAGCAGCTTGGTTCAGGCCTCTAACTATGGCTACACCTTC. This sequence encodes CASSLVQASNYGYTF.

This chain links TRBV14 with TRBJ2-5; tentatively, D is TRBD2 (5 bases). The CDR3 consists of 12 residues. Germline V lookup: CDR1 SGHDN, CDR2 FVKESK. V was clipped by 8 bases and J by 5 bases, with 12 bases between them. The CDR3 DNA is TGTGCCAGCTCGGCGGGCGTGGAGACCCAGTACTTC. This codes for CASSAGVETQYF.

The J gene is TRBJ1-3, the V gene TRBV3-1 (or the pseudogene TRBV3-2); no definite D call. Deletions cut 0 bases from V and 1 base from J, with 4 bases between. The germline CDR1 and CDR2 sequences are LGHDT and YNNKEL (reference sequence). The CDR3 contains 14 residues. CDR3 nucleotide sequence: TGTGCCAGCAGCCAAGAGGGGTCTGGAAACACCATATATTTT. This translates into CASSQEGSGNTIYF.

This sequence joins TRBV2 and TRBJ1-4, with D hard to call. CDR3 size: 14 residues. CDR1 and CDR2 (germline): SNHLY, FYNNEI. The V end lost 6 bases, the J end lost 4 bases, and 12 bases lay between the germline ends. As DNA, the CDR3 is TGTGCCAGCAGGGTGGTCCTTAGTAATGAAAAACTGTTTTTT. Its protein product is CASRVVLSNEKLFF.

This chain joins TRBV19 and TRBJ1-5; tentative D call: TRBD1 (6 bases). V gave up 1 base and J gave up 4 bases, with 8 bases separating them. CDR1 and CDR2 from the germline V gene are LNHDA and SQIVND (reference sequence). The CDR3 is made up of 14 amino acids. The CDR3 here is CASSIGTENQPQHF. For the CDR3, the DNA is TGTGCCAGTAGTATAGGGACAGAGAATCAGCCCCAGCATTTT.

The rearrangement joins TRBV7-9 to TRBJ2-1; D uncertain. The CDR3 spans 11 residues. The germline V gene encodes CDR1 SEHNR and CDR2 FQNEAQ (reference sequence). V was clipped by 6 bases and J by 6 bases, with 6 bases between them. CDR3 in amino acids: CASSMLNEQFF. DNA of the CDR3: TGTGCCAGCAGTATGCTCAATGAGCAGTTCTTC.

This clone was counted only a few times. The chain carries TRBV7-8 and TRBJ2-3, with a possible D match to TRBD2 (6 bases). V was pared by 5 bases and J by 6 bases, with 15 bases between. CDR1 and CDR2 from the germline V gene are SGHVS and FQNEAQ. The CDR3 runs 14 residues. CDR3 amino acids: CASSRSGTGDTQYF. CDR3 DNA sequence: TGTGCCAGCAGCCGTAGCGGCACCGGGGATACGCAGTATTTT.